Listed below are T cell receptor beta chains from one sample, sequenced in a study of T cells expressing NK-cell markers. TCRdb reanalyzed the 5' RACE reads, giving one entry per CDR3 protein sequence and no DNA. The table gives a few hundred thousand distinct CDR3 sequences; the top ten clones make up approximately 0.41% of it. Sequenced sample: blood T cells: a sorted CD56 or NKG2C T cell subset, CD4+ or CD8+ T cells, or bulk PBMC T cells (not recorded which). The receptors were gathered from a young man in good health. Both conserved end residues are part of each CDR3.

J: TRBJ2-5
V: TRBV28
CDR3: CASSKDTSQYF

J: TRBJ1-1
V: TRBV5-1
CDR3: CASKRTQNTEAFF

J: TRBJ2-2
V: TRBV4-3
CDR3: CASSQWQNTGELFF

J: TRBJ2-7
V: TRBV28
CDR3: CASNGGHSYEQYF

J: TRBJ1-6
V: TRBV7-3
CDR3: CASSLTRQGSNSPLHF

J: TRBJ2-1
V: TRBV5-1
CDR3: CASAAEVGFVEQFF

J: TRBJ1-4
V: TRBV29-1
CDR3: CSVAQGTTNEKLFF

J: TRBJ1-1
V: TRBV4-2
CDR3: CASSQESRRFLAEAFF

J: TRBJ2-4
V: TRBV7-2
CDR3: CASSPSSGSVKNIQYF

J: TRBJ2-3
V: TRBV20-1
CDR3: CSANPISGTLPDTQYF

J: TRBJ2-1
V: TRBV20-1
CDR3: CSAAAGQSSYNEQFF

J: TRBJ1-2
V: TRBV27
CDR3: CASSQQGGLWYGYTF

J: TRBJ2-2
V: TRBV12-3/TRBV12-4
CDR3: CASSPISGTGGELFF

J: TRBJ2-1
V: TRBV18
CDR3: CASSLGTGEYEQFF

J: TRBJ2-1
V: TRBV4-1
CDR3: CASRDPLGREGYNEQFF

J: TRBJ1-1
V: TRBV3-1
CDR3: CASSRSYRASSEAFF

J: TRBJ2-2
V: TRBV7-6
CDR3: CASSFILGGTGELFF